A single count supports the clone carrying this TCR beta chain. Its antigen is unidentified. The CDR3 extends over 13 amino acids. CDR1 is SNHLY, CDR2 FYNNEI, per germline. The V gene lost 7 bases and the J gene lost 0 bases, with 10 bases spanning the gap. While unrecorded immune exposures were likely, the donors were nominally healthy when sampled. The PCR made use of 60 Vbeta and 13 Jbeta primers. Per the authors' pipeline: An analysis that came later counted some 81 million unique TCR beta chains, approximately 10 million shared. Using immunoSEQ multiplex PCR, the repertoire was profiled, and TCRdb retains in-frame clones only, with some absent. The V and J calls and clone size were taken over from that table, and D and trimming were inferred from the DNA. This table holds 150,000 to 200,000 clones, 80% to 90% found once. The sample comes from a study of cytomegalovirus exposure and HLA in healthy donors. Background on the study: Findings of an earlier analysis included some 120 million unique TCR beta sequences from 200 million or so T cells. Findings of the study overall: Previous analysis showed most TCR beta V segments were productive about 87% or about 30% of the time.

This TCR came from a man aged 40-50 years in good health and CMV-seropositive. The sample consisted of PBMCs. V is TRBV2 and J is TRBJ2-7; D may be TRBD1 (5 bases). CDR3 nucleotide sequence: TGTGCCAGCACTTTGACAGACTCCTACGAGCAGTACTTC. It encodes CASTLTDSYEQYF.